The source of this TCR beta chain is a study of shared clonotypes between healthy human individuals. Germline loops: CDR1 SGHRS, CDR2 YFSETQ. This CDR3 comprises 14 residues. Trimming left V 1 base short and J 1 base short, with 8 bases between. Here immunoSEQ multiplex PCR was the method, and the copy in TCRdb shows in-frame clones only, minus some. The sample shows a few million clones, approximately 95% of them seen only once. The study, taken as a whole, reports: Around 4.7% was the fraction of naive CD4 clonotypes found shared across a few donors. Richness estimates generally favored naive over memory subsets. All-four-donor shared clonotypes had higher generation probabilities than non-shared clonotypes did.

Details on this clone: What it binds is not known. Other nucleotide sequences from this sample produce the same CDR3.

Splitting the CD4+ cells yielded a CD45RA+ naive subset and a CD45RA-negative memory subset. The TCR comes from a man aged 18 to 29 in good health. Some clones in this sample may be carry-over from other donors' samples. V and J are TRBV5-1 and TRBJ1-2; D is perhaps TRBD1 (5 bases). The sample was naive CD4+ T cells from PBMCs. The subset is: CD45RA+ positively selected. The CDR3 here is CASSLLQGNYGYTF. CDR3 DNA sequence: TGCGCCAGCAGCTTGCTCCAGGGTAACTATGGCTACACCTTC. The variable domain in full, completed from reference TRBV5-1 and TRBJ1-2, reads KAGVTQTPRYLIKTRGQQVTLSCSPISGHRSVSWYQQTPGQGLQFLFEYFSETQRNKGNFPGRFSGRQFSNSRSEMNVSTLELGDSALYLCASSLLQGNYGYTFGSGTRLTVV.